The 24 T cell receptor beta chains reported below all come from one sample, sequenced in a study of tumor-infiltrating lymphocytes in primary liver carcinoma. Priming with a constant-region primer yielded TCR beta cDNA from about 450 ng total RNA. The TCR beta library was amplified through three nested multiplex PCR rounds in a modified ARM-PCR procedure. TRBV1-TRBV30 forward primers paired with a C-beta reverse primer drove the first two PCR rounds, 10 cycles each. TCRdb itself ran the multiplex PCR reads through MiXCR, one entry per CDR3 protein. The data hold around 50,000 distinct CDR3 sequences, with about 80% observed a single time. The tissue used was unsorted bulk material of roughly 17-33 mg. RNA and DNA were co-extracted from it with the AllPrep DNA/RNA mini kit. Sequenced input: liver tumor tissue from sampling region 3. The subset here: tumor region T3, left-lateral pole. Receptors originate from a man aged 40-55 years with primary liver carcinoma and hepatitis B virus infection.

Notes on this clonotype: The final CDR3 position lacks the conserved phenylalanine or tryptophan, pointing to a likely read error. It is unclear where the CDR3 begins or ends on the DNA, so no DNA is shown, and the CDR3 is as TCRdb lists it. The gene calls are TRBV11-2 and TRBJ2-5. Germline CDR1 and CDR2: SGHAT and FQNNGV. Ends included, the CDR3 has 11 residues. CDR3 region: CASSLEETLCL.

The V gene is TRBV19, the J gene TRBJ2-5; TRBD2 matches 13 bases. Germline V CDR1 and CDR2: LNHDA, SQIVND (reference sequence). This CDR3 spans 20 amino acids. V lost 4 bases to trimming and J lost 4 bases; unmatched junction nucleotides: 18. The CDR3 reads CASSKRGLGLAGVLRETQYF. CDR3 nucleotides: TGTGCCAGTAGTAAGAGAGGGCTTGGACTAGCGGGAGTTTTGAGAGAGACCCAGTACTTC.

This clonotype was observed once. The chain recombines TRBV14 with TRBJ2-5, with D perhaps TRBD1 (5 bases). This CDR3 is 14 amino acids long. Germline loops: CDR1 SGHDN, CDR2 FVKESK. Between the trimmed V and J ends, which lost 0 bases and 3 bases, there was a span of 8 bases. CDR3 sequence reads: CASSQEGREETQYF. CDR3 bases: TGTGCCAGCAGCCAAGAAGGCAGGGAAGAGACCCAGTACTTC.

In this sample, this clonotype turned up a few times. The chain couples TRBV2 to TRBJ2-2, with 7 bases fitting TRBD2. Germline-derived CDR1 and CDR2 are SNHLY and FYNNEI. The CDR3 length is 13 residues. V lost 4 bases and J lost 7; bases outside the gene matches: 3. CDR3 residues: CASSAGLDGELFF. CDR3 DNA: TGTGCCAGCAGTGCCGGACTAGACGGGGAGCTGTTTTTT.

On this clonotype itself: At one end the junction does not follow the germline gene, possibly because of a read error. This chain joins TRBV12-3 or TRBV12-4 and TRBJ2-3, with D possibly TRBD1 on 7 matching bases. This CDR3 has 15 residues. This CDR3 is CASILDSGGTDTQYF. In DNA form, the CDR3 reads TGTGCCAGCATCTTGGATAGCGGTGGGACAGATACACAGTATTTT.

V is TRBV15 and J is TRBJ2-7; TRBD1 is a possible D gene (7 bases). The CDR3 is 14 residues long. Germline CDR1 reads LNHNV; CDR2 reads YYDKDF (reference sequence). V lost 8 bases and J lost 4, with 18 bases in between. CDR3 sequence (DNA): TGTGCCACCGCTACAGGAGGGGGCGGATACGAGCAGTACTTC. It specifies CATATGGGGYEQYF. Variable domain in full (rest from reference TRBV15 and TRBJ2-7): DAMVIQNPRYQVTQFGKPVTLSCSQTLNHNVMYWYQQKSSQAPKLLFHYYDKDFNNEADTPDNFQSRRPNTSFCFLDIRSPGLGDTAMYLCATATGGGGYEQYFGPGTRLTVT.

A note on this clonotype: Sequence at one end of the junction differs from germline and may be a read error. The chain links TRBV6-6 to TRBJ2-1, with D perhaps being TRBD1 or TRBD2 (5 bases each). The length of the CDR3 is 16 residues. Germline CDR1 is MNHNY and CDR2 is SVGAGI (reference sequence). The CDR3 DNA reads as TGTGCCAGCACCCCACAGGTACTAGGCCAATCCAATGAGCACTTCTTC. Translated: CASTPQVLGQSNEHFF.

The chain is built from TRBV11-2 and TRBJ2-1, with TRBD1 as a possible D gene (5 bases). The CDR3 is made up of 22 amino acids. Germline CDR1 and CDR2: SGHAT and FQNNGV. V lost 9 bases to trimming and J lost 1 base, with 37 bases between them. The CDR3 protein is CASSLSYLGPVKQVRSYNEQFF. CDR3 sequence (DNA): TGTGCCAGTAGCCTCTCCTACCTGGGTCCCGTGAAACAGGTTCGATCCTACAATGAGCAGTTCTTC.

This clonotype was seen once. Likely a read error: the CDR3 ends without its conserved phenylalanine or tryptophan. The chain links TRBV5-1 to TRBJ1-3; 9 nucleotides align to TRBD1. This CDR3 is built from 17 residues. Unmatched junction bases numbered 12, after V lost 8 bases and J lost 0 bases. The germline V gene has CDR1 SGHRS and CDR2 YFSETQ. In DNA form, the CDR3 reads TGCGCCAGTAGCCCAACCGGGACAGGGAGCTCTGGAAACACCATATATCTT. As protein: CASSPTGTGSSGNTIYL.

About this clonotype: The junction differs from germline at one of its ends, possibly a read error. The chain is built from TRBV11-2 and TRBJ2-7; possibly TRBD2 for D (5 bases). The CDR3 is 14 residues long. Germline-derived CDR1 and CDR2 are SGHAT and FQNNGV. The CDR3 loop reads CASSLTGTDYEQYF. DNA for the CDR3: TGTGCCAGCAGCTTAACTGGCACTGACTACGAACAGTACTTC.

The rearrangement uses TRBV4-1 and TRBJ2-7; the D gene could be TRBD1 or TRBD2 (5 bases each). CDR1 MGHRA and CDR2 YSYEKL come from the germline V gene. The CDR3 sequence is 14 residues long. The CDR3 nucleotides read TGCGCGAGAAGCCAAGAGGGGCAGGCCTACGAGCAGTACTTC. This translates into CARSQEGQAYEQYF.

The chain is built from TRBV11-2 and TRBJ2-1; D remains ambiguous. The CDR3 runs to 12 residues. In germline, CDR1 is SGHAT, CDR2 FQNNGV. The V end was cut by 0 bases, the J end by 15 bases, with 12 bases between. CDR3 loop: CASSLDHSSGFF. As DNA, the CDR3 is TGTGCCAGCAGCTTAGATCACAGTAGTGGGTTCTTC.

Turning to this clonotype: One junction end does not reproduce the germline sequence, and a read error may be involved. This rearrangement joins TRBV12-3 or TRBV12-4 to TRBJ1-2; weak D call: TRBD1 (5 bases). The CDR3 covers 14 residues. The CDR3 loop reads CARSLLHGAHGYTF. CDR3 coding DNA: TGTGCCAGAAGTTTATTGCATGGGGCGCACGGCTACACCTTC.

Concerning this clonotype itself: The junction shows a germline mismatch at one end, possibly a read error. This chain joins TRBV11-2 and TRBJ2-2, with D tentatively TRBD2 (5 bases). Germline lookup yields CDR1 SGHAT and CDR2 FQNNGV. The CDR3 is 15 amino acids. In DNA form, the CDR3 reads TGTGCCAGCAGCTTAGCGGGAACCTATACCGGGGAGCTGTTTTTC. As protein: CASSLAGTYTGELFF. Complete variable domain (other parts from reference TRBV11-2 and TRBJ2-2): EAGVAQSPRYKIIEKRQSVAFWCNPISGHATLYWYQQILGQGPKLLIQFQNNGVVDDSQLPKDRFSAERLKGVDSTLKIQPAKLEDSAVYLCASSLAGTYTGELFFGEGSRLTVL.

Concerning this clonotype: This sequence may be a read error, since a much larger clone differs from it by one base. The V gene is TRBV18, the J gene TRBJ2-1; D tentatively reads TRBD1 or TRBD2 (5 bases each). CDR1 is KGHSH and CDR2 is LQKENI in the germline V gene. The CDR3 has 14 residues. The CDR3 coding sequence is TGTGCCAGCTCACCCGGGGCCCCCTACTATGAGCAGTTCTTC. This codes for CASSPGAPYYEQFF.

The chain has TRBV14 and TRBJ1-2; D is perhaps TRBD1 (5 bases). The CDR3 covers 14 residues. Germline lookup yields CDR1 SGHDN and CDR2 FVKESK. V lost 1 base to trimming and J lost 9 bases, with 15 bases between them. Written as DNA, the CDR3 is TGTGCCAGCAGCCAAGTCGGGGGTGAGTATTGCTACACCTTC. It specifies CASSQVGGEYCYTF.

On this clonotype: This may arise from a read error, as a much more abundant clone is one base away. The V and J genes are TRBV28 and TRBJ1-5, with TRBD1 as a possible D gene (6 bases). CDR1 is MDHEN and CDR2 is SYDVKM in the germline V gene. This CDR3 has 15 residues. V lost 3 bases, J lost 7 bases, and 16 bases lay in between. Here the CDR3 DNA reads TGTGCCAGCAGTTTCGCTCAGGGGACCGAACAGCCCCAGCATTTT. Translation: CASSFAQGTEQPQHF.

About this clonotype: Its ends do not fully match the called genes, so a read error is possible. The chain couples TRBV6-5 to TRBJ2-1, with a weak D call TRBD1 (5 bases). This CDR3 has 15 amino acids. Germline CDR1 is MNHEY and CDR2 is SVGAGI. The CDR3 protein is CASREYRSSYNETLF. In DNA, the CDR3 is TGTGCCAGCAGGGAATACAGGAGCTCCTACAATGAGACGCTCTTC.

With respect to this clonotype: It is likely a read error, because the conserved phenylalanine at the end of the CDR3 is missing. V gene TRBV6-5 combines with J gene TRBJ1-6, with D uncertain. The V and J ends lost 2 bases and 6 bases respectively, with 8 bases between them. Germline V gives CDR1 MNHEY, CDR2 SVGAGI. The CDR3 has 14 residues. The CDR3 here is CASSYGGTNSPLHC. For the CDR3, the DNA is TGTGCCAGCAGTTACGGTGGCACTAATTCACCCCTCCACTGT.

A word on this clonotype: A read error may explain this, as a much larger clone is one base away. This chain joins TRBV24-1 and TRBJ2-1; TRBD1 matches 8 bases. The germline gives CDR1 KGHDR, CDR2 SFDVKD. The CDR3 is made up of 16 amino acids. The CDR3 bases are TGTGCCACCAGTGCCCTGACAGGGGCCTCCCACAATGAGCAGTTCTTC. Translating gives CATSALTGASHNEQFF.

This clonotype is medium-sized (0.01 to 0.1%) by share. The CDR3 reads CASSSPDRTEAFF. CDR3 nucleotides: TGTGCCAGCAGCTCCCCAGACCGTACTGAAGCTTTCTTT. V and J are TRBV5-4 and TRBJ1-1; D is unresolved. From germline, CDR1 is SGHNT and CDR2 YYREEE (reference sequence). CDR3 size: 13 residues. V lost 3 bases to trimming and J lost 5 bases, with 11 bases between them.

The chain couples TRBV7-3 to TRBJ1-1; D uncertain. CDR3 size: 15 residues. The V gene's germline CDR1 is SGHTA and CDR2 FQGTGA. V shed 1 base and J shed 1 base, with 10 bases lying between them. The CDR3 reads CASSLMELPNTEAFF. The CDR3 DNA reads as TGTGCCAGCAGCTTAATGGAGTTGCCGAACACTGAAGCTTTCTTT.

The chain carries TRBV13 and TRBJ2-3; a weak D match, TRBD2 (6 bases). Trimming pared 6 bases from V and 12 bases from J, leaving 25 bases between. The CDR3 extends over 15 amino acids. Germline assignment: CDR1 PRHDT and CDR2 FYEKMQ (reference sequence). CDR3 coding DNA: TGTGCCAGCAGTTTGGAACAGAAGTACGGGGGTACACAGTATTTT. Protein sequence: CASSLEQKYGGTQYF.

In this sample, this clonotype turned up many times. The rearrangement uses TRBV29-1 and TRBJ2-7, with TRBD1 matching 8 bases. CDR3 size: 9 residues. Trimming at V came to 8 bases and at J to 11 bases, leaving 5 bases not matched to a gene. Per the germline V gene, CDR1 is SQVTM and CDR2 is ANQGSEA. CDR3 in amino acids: CSLRDRKYF. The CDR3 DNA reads TGCAGCCTCCGGGACAGGAAGTACTTC.